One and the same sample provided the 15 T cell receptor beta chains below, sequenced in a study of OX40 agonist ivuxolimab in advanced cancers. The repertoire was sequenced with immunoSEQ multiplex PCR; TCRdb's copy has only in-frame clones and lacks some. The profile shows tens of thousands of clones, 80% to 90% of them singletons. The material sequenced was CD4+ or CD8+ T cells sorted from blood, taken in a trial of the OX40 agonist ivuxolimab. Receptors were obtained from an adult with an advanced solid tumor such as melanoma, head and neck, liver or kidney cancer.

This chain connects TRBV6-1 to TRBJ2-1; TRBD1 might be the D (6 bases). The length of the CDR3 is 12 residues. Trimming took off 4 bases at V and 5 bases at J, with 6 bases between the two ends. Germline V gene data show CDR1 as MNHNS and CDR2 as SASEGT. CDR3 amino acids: CASSGQDNEQFF. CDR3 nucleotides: TGTGCCAGCAGTGGACAGGACAATGAGCAGTTCTTC.

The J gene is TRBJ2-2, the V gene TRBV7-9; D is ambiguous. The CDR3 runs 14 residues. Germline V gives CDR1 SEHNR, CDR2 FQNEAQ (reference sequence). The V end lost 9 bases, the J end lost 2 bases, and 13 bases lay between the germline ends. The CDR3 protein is CARSDRDNTGELFF. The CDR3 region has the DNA TGTGCCAGGTCGGATAGGGATAACACCGGGGAGCTGTTTTTT. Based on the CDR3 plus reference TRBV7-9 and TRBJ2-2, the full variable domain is DTGVSQNPRHKITKRGQNVTFRCDPISEHNRLYWYRQTLGQGPEFLTYFQNEAQLEKSRLLSDRFSAERPKGSFSTLEIQRTEQGDSAMYLCARSDRDNTGELFFGEGSRLTVL.

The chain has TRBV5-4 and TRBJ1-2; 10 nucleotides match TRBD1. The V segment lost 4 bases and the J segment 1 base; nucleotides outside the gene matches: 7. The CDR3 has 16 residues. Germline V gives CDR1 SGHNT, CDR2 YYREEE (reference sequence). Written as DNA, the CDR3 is TGTGCCAGCAGCGCCCCGGGACAGGGGTATAACTATGGCTACACCTTC. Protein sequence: CASSAPGQGYNYGYTF.

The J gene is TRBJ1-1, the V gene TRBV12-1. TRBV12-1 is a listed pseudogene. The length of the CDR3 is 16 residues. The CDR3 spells CASSLGRGGANTEAFF. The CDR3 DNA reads TGTGCCAGCAGCTTAGGCCGGGGGGGAGCGAACACTGAAGCTTTCTTT.

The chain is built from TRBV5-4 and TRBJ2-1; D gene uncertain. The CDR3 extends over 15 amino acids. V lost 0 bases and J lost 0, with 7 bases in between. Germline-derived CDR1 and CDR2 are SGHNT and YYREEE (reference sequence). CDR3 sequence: CASSLVPNSYNEQFF. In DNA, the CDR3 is TGTGCCAGCAGCTTGGTCCCCAACTCCTACAATGAGCAGTTCTTC.

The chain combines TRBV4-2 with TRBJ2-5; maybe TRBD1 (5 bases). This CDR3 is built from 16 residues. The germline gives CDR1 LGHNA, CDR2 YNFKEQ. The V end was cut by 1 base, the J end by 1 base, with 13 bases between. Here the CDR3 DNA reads TGTGCCAGCAGCCAAGGATCCAGACAGACCCAAGAGACCCAGTACTTC. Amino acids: CASSQGSRQTQETQYF.

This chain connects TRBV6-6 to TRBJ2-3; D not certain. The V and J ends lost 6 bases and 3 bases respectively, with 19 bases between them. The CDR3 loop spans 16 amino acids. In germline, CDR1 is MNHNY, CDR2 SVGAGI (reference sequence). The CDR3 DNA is TGTGCCAGCAGCCGGCTTTCACCCTCCGGGACAGATACGCAGTATTTT. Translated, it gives CASSRLSPSGTDTQYF.

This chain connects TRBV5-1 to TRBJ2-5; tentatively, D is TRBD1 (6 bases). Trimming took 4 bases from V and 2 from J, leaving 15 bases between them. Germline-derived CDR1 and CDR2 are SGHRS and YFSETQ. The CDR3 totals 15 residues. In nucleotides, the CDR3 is TGCGCCAGCAGCATACAGGGTGCAGAGCAAGAGACCCAGTACTTC. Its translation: CASSIQGAEQETQYF.

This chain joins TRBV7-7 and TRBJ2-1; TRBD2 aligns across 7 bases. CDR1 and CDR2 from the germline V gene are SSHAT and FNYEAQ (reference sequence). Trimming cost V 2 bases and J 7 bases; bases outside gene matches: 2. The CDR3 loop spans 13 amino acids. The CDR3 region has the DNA TGTGCCAGCAGCTTAAACGGGGGGAATGAGCAGTTCTTC. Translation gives CASSLNGGNEQFF.

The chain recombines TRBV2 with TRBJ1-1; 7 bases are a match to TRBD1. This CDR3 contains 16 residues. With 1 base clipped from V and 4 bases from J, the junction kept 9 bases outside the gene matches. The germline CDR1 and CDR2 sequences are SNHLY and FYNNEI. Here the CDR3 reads CASSEGKGGAITEAFF. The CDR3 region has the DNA TGTGCCAGCAGTGAAGGGAAAGGGGGCGCGATCACTGAAGCTTTCTTT. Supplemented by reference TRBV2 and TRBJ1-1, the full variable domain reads EPEVTQTPSHQVTQMGQEVILRCVPISNHLYFYWYRQILGQKVEFLVSFYNNEISEKSEIFDDQFSVERPDGSNFTLKIRSTKLEDSAMYFCASSEGKGGAITEAFFGQGTRLTVV.

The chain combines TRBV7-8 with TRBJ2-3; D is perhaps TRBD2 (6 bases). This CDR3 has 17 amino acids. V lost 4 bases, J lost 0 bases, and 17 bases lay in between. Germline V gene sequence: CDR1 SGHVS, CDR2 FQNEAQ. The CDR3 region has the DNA TGTGCCAGCAGCTCCTCACACCGGGACTGGAGCACAGATACGCAGTATTTT. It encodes CASSSSHRDWSTDTQYF.

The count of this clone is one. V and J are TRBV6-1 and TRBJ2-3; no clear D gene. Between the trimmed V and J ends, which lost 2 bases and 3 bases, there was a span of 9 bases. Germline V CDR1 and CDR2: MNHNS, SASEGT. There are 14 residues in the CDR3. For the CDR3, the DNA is TGTGCCAGCAGTGAACCCCCGATTACAGATACGCAGTATTTT. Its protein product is CASSEPPITDTQYF.

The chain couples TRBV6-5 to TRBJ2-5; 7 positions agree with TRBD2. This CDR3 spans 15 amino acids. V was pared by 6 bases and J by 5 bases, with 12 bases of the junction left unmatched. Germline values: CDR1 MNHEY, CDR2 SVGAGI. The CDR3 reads CASRGRAPVLETQYF. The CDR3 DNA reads TGTGCCAGCAGGGGGAGGGCACCGGTATTGGAGACCCAGTACTTC.

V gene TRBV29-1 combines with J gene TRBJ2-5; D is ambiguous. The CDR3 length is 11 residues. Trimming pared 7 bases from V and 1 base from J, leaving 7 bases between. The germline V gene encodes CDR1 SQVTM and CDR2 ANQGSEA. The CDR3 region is CSGVTQETQYF. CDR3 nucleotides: TGCAGCGGGGTTACCCAAGAGACCCAGTACTTC.

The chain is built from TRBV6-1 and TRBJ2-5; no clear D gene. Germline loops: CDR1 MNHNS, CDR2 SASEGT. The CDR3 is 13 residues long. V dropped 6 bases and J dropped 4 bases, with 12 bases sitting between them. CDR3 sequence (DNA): TGTGCCAGCAGGCAGGTGGCCTCAGAGACCCAGTACTTC. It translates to CASRQVASETQYF.